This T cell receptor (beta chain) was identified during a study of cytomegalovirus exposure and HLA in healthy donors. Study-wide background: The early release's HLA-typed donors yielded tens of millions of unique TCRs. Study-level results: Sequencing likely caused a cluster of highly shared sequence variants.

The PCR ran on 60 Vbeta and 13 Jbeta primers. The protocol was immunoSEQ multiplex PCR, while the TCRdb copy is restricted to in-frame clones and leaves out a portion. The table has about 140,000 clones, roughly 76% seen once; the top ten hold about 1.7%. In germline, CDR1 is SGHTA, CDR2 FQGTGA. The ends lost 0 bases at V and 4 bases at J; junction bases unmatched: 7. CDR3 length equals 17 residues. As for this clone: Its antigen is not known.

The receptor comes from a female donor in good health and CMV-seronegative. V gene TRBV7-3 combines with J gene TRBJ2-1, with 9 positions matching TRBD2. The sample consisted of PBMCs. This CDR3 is CASSLTGVSGGYNEQFF. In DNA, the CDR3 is TGTGCCAGCAGCTTAACAGGCGTGAGCGGGGGGTACAATGAGCAGTTCTTC.